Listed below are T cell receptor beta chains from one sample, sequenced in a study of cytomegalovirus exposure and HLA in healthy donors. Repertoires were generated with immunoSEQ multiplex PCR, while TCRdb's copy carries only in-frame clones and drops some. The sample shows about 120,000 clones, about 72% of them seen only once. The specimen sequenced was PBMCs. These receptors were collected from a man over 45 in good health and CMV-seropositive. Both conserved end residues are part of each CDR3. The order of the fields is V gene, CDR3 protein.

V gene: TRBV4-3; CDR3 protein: CASSQAQGPRTEAFF
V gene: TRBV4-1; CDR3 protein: CASSLLQDRANEQYF
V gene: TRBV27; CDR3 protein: CASSREAGAYEQYF
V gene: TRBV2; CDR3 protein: CASSERAGGYQPQHF
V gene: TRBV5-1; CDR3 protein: CASSESPGQGSEKLFF
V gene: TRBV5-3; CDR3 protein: CARSSPFSGYTEAFF
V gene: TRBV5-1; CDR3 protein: CASSLAGNYEQYF
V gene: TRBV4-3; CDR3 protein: CASSQNLYNEQFF
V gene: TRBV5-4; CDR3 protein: CASSLAGSSYNEQFF
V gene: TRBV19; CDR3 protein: CASSSGTGWAIQYF
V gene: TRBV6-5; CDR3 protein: CASSYGRDHTDTQYF
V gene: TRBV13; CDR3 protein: CASSSDRIISNYGYTF
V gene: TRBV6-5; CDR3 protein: CASSPGTGITYEQYF
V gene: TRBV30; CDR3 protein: CAWSEPGPGGRVGAYAFF
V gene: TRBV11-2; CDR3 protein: CASSRLGNTIYF
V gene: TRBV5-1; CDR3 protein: CASSLDRGYEQYF
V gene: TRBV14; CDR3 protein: CASSPERGQLAGELFF
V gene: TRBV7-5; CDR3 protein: CARSPPAFF
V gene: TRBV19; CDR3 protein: CASSQDRAREDTQYF
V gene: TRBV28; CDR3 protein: CASSLFVGQLKRGATEAFF
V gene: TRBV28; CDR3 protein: CASRSDRGRANEQFF
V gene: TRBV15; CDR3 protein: CATSRPTGTEAFF
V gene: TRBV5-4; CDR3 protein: CASTQDNSPLHF
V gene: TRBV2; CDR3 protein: CASTMDRGGGKLFF
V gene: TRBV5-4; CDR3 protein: CASRRDWGTEAFF
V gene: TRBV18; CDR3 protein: CASSLGTSGGLYEQYF
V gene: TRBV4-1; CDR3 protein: CASSQGRLGRGGEKLFF
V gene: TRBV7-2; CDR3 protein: CASRAGVILNTEAFF
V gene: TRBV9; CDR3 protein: CASSSEDSSTEAFF
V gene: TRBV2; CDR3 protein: CASSEGTSGGSYEQYF
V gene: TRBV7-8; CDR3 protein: CASRPGLASHSSYNEQFF
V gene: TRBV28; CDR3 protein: CAVTGTYEQYF
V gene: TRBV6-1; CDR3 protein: CASSESGTSAYEQYF
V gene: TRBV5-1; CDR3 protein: CASSLNLADTDTQYF
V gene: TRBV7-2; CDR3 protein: CASSTAGTSGYEQYF
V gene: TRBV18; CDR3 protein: CASSGGQGAQPQHF
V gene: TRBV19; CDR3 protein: CASRDRAKGTQYF
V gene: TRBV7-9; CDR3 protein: CASSLTGTGVTEAFF
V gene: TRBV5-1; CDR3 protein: CASSSLPTGELFF
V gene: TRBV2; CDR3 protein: CASSLGQGVANEKLFF
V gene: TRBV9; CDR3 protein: CASSVGDSYSNQPQHF
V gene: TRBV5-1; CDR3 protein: CASSRASSGGETQYF
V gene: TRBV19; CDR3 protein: CASSIRPGHYGYTF
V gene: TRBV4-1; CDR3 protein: CASSQGGQGPNEKLFF
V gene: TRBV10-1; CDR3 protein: CAGGGSGNTIYF